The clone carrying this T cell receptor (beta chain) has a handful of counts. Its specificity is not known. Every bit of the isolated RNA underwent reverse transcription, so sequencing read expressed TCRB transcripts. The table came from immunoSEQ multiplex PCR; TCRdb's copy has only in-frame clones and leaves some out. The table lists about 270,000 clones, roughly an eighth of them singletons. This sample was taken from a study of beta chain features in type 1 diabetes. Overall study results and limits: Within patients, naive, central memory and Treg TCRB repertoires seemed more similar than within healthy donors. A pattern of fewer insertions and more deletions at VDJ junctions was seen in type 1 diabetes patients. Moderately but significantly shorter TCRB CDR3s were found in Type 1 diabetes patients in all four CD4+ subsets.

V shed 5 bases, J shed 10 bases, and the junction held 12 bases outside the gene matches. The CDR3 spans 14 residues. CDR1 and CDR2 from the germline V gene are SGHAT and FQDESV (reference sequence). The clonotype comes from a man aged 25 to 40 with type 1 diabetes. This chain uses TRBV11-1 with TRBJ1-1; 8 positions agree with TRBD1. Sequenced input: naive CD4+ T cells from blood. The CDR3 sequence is CASSPGQGLDRAFF. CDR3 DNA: TGTGCCAGCAGCCCAGGACAGGGTCTGGACAGAGCTTTCTTT.